What follows is one T cell receptor beta chain and its context. The entry originates in a study of response to subunit inactivated influenza vaccine. The CDR3 runs to 12 residues. Germline CDR1 SQVTM, CDR2 ANQGSEA. Trimming stripped 0 bases from V and 10 bases from J, with 12 bases between. TCRdb fed the RT-PCR reads into MiXCR, producing one record per CDR3 protein. There are some 550,000 distinct CDR3 sequences in the sample; less than 25% occur only once, and approximately 3% lies in the top ten. These same records also appear under a second study, on T cells expressing NK-cell markers. That work adds: What made the TCR beta cDNA was 5'RACE template switching with UMIs. One of eight sequenced donors was HCMV-seronegative; the other seven were seropositive. Researchers report these clonotypes also headed the CD3+CD56-NKG2C+ fraction in several donors.

The sequence was collected from a man aged 50 to 59 who received an inactivated influenza vaccine. The chain links TRBV29-1 to TRBJ1-2; D might be TRBD1 (5 bases). Material: CD4+ T cells sorted from PBMCs, obtained 12 days after vaccination. The CDR3 spells CSVEDQGRFYTF. As DNA, the CDR3 is TGCAGCGTTGAAGATCAGGGCAGATTCTACACCTTC.